The next 5 T cell receptor beta chains were all read from a single sample in a study of OX40 agonist ivuxolimab in advanced cancers. Repertoires were generated with immunoSEQ multiplex PCR, while TCRdb's copy carries only in-frame clones and drops some. Among tens of thousands of clones listed, more than 70% were seen once. Sequences were derived from CD4+ or CD8+ T cells sorted from blood, sampled in a trial of the OX40 agonist ivuxolimab. The receptor set was obtained from an adult with an advanced solid tumor such as melanoma, head and neck, liver or kidney cancer.

The V gene is TRBV5-3, the J gene TRBJ2-2; 7 bases match TRBD2. TRBV5-3 is labeled an ORF, and its function is uncertain. The CDR3 is made up of 14 amino acids. Unmatched junction bases numbered 6, after V lost 3 bases and J lost 7 bases. The CDR3 bases are TGTGCCAGAAGCTCGACTAGCCTCGGCGGGGAGCTGTTTTTT. It translates to CARSSTSLGGELFF.

A few counts support this clone. The rearrangement joins TRBV6-6 to TRBJ1-1; maybe TRBD1 (5 bases). The length of the CDR3 is 15 residues. V was trimmed by 2 bases and J by 7 bases, leaving 17 bases between them. The germline V gene encodes CDR1 MNHNY and CDR2 SVGAGI (reference sequence). Here the CDR3 reads CASSYTQGLSGEAFF. DNA of the CDR3: TGTGCCAGCAGTTACACTCAGGGTTTGAGCGGTGAAGCTTTCTTT.

V and J are TRBV6-6 and TRBJ1-1; perhaps TRBD1 as D (5 bases). The CDR3 runs 15 residues. In germline, CDR1 is MNHNY, CDR2 SVGAGI (reference sequence). V was cut by 2 bases and J by 6 bases, with 16 bases left in between. CDR3 protein: CASSYDRRVPAEAFF. As DNA, the CDR3 is TGTGCCAGCAGTTACGACCGCAGGGTTCCGGCTGAAGCTTTCTTT.

The table lists this clone with a few counts. The chain couples TRBV19 to TRBJ1-3; TRBD1 matches at 7 bases. Per the germline V gene, CDR1 is LNHDA and CDR2 is SQIVND (reference sequence). This CDR3 comprises 15 residues. V gave up 4 bases and J gave up 3 bases; unmatched junction bases: 6. This CDR3 is CASSKEGARGNTIYF. The CDR3 nucleotides are TGTGCCAGTAGTAAAGAGGGGGCGCGTGGAAACACCATATATTTT.

This clone was found a few times. This chain links TRBV5-1 with TRBJ1-4, with D tentatively TRBD1 (5 bases). V was clipped by 4 bases and J by 3 bases, with 13 bases between them. Per germline, CDR1 SGHRS and CDR2 YFSETQ. The CDR3 extends over 15 amino acids. The CDR3 region has the DNA TGCGCCAGCAGCCGGGACGGTAATTCTAATGAAAAACTGTTTTTT. This encodes CASSRDGNSNEKLFF.